The 5 T cell receptor beta chains below were found in one sample sequenced in a study of blood T cell repertoires in COVID-19. Only in-frame clones appear in the TCRdb table, and some are missing; sequencing was by immunoSEQ multiplex PCR. The table records some 73,000 clones, approximately 85% of them present only once. Source material: peripheral blood. The receptors were sampled from a woman aged 80 or older with active or convalescent COVID-19.

The chain joins TRBV6-6 to TRBJ1-1; D unresolved. V lost 5 bases and J lost 3, with 7 bases in between. This CDR3 has 12 amino acids. The germline gives CDR1 MNHNY, CDR2 SVGAGI (reference sequence). The chain's CDR3 is CASSKLDTEAFF. Written as DNA, the CDR3 is TGTGCCAGCAGTAAGTTAGACACTGAAGCTTTCTTT.

V usage is TRBV6-5 and J usage is TRBJ2-3, with 9 bases identical to TRBD1. The germline gives CDR1 MNHEY, CDR2 SVGAGI. CDR3 length: 15 residues. Trimming took 7 bases from V and 6 from J; bases not matched to a gene: 11. The CDR3 bases are TGTGCCAGCAAGGCGGACAGGGGCGGGTGGGATACGCAGTATTTT. Amino acids: CASKADRGGWDTQYF.

The J gene is TRBJ2-1, the V gene TRBV11-3, with 13 bases identical to TRBD2. The CDR3 consists of 16 residues. Germline V gene lookup returns CDR1 SGHNT and CDR2 YENEEA. Unmatched junction bases numbered 9, after V lost 3 bases and J lost 10 bases. CDR3 DNA sequence: TGTGCCAGCAGCTTTACTAGCGGGGGGGCCCTTCGGGAGCAGTTCTTC. This gives the protein CASSFTSGGALREQFF.

J is TRBJ1-4 and V is TRBV5-1; tentative D call: TRBD1 (6 bases). Germline assignment: CDR1 SGHRS and CDR2 YFSETQ. The CDR3 consists of 14 residues. V was cut by 3 bases and J by 8 bases, with 14 bases left in between. CDR3 sequence reads: CASSYTGSGEKLFF. The CDR3 coding sequence is TGCGCCAGCAGCTATACAGGGTCGGGCGAAAAACTGTTTTTT. The variable domain in full, completed from reference TRBV5-1 and TRBJ1-4, reads KAGVTQTPRYLIKTRGQQVTLSCSPISGHRSVSWYQQTPGQGLQFLFEYFSETQRNKGNFPGRFSGRQFSNSRSEMNVSTLELGDSALYLCASSYTGSGEKLFFGSGTQLSVL.

The table lists this clone with a count of one. The chain has TRBV7-9 and TRBJ2-7; 7 bases align to TRBD1. The CDR3 runs to 14 residues. From germline, CDR1 is SEHNR and CDR2 FQNEAQ (reference sequence). The V and J ends lost 5 bases and 3 bases, in that order; junction bases with no gene match: 7. The CDR3 region is CASSQQGLHYEQYF. CDR3 DNA: TGTGCCAGCAGCCAACAGGGGTTACACTACGAGCAGTACTTC.